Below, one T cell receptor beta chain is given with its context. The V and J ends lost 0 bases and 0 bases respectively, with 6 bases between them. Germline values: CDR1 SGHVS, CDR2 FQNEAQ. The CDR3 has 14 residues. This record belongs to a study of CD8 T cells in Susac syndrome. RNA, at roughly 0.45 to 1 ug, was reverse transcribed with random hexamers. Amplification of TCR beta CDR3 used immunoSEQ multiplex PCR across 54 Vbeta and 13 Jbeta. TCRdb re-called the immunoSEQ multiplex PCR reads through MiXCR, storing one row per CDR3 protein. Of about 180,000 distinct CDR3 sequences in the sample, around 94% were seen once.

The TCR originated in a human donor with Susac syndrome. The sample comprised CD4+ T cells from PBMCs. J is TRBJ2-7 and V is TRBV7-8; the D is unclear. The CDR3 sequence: CASSLALNSYEQYF. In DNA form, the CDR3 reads TGTGCCAGCAGCTTAGCGCTTAACTCCTACGAGCAGTACTTC.